A selection of T cell receptor beta chains follows, all from one sample in a study of human T cells and chemical hapten exposure. TCRdb analysed the RACE reads with MiXCR anew, one entry per CDR3 protein. The table has some 15,000 distinct CDR3 sequences, around 15% seen once; the top ten hold around 6.7%. The sequences come from whole blood, collected in connection with sensitization to the hapten diphenylcyclopropenone (DPC). The receptor set was obtained from a young woman with alopecia areata. Some clones in this sample may be carry-over from other donors' samples. Each CDR3 is given with its conserved first and last residue. The D gene is left open where the match is weak. Clone size, where shown, is once, few, many, or a class for clones that have expanded.

V	D	size	J	DNA	CDR3
TRBV7-3	NA	many	TRBJ2-3	TGTGCCAGCAGCTTAAATAGAAAGAGGACTAGCACAGATACGCAGTATTTT	CASSLNRKRTSTDTQYF
TRBV2	NA	many	TRBJ1-6	TGTGCCAGCAGCCGGGACCCCAATTCACCCCTCCACTTT	CASSRDPNSPLHF
TRBV5-1	TRBD2	many	TRBJ2-1	TGCGCCAGCAGCTTGTCGGCGGGAGGCTCCTACAATGAGCAGTTCTTC	CASSLSAGGSYNEQFF
TRBV2	NA	many	TRBJ1-1	TGTGCCAGCCTCGGAATCTACGTTTGGACTGAAGCTTTCTTT	CASLGIYVWTEAFF
TRBV9	TRBD1	medium-sized	TRBJ1-6	TGTGCCAGCAGCCCCTACGGGACAGTCATTTCACCCCTCCACTTT	CASSPYGTVISPLHF
TRBV18	NA	many	TRBJ2-1	TGTGCCAGCTCACCACCGAAGGCAGACTCCTACAATGAGCAGTTCTTC	CASSPPKADSYNEQFF
TRBV6-5	TRBD2	few	TRBJ2-3	TGTGCCAGCAGTTACTCGATCGGGGTGAAGAGCGGGAGGGACACAGATACGCAGTATTTT	CASSYSIGVKSGRDTDTQYF
TRBV11-2	TRBD2	medium-sized	TRBJ2-2	TGTGCCAGCAGCTTGTCCATAGCGGGGGGTACCGGGGAGCTGTTTTTT	CASSLSIAGGTGELFF
TRBV7-9	NA	many	TRBJ2-2	TGTGCCAGCAGCCCAAGAACAAACACCGGGGAGCTGTTTTTT	CASSPRTNTGELFF
TRBV20-1	TRBD2	many	TRBJ2-2	TGCAGTGCTATCGCCAGCGGGAGGGATTTCACCGGGGAGCTGTTTTTT	CSAIASGRDFTGELFF
TRBV5-1	NA	many	TRBJ2-1	TGCGCCAGCTCAACGGGGCCCAGCACCTACAATGAGCAGTTCTTC	CASSTGPSTYNEQFF
TRBV18	TRBD2	many	TRBJ2-1	TGTGCCAGCTCACCACGGATCGGGACTAGCGGGGGTGGTGAGCAGTTCTTC	CASSPRIGTSGGGEQFF
TRBV28	NA	NA	TRBJ1-2	TGTGCCAGCAGCTCCATTTGGGGCTACACCTTC	CASSSIWGYTF
TRBV7-3	NA	NA	TRBJ2-3	TGTGCCAGCAGCCTACAGGGTATCGCAGATACGCAGTATTTT	CASSLQGIADTQYF
TRBV13	NA	few	TRBJ2-2	TGTGCCAGCAGCGCGAGGGTCGAGGAGCTGTTTTTT	CASSARVEELFF
TRBV28	TRBD1	many	TRBJ1-2	TGTGCCAGCAGTACGCCGGACAGGGCGCTCTATGGCTACACCTTC	CASSTPDRALYGYTF
TRBV29-1	NA	medium-sized	TRBJ1-2	TGCAGCGTTTCAAGACAGAATGATGGCTACACCTTC	CSVSRQNDGYTF
TRBV14	TRBD2	many	TRBJ2-1	TGTGCCAGCAGCTCCTGGACTAGCCCAGACTACAATGAGCAGTTCTTC	CASSSWTSPDYNEQFF
TRBV20-1	NA	medium-sized	TRBJ2-2	TGCAGTGCTCCCGACAGTGCCGGGGAGCTGTTTTTT	CSAPDSAGELFF
TRBV29-1	TRBD2	many	TRBJ2-3	TGCAGCGCGTGTAGCGGGGGTTGCACAGATACGCAGTATTTT	CSACSGGCTDTQYF
TRBV2	TRBD2	NA	TRBJ2-3	TGTGCCAGCAGGACGAGCCGCGGGGGGCGCCCAGATACGCAGTATTTT	CASRTSRGGRPDTQYF
TRBV15	NA	many	TRBJ2-7	TGTGCCACCAGCAGTTCCGGACGGTTCTACGAGCAGTACTTC	CATSSSGRFYEQYF
TRBV2	TRBD1	medium-sized	TRBJ2-3	TGTGCCAGCCTTGAGATACAGGGGCTGGGCACAGATACGCAGTATTTT	CASLEIQGLGTDTQYF
TRBV14	NA	medium-sized	TRBJ1-1	TGTGCCAGCAAGTTGGACAGAGGGCGAGCTTTCTTT	CASKLDRGRAFF
TRBV2	NA	few	TRBJ2-2	TGTGCCAGCAGAAGGCAGGCTGCAACCGGGGAGCTGTTTTTT	CASRRQAATGELFF
TRBV5-1	NA	many	TRBJ2-3	TGCGCCAGCAGCTTGTTCTCGAGCACAGATACGCAGTATTTT	CASSLFSSTDTQYF
TRBV18	TRBD1	medium-sized	TRBJ1-6	TGTGCCACCCACCTTTTAAAGGCCGACAGGGACTATAATTCACCCCTCCACTTT	CATHLLKADRDYNSPLHF
TRBV2	TRBD1	NA	TRBJ1-4	TGTGCCAGCAGTCGAGACAGGGTCGAAAAACTGTTTTTT	CASSRDRVEKLFF
TRBV19	NA	few	TRBJ2-7	TGTGCCAGTAGTATTGTGCTAGCGCACACCTACGAGCAGTACTTC	CASSIVLAHTYEQYF
TRBV7-9	NA	NA	TRBJ2-2	TGTGCCAGCAGCTCGGGGCCGGACACCGGGGAGCTGTTTTTT	CASSSGPDTGELFF
TRBV6-6	NA	few	TRBJ2-3	TGTGCCAGCAGCTCAGTGACAGATACGCAGTATTTT	CASSSVTDTQYF
TRBV7-9	NA	many	TRBJ2-3	TGTGCCAGCAGCCCCCGCGACACAGATACGCAGTATTTT	CASSPRDTDTQYF
TRBV7-9	NA	medium-sized	TRBJ1-3	TGTGCCAGCAGCTTAGTTACAGGGCGCTCTGGAAACACCATATATTTT	CASSLVTGRSGNTIYF
TRBV12-3/TRBV12-4	TRBD2	once	TRBJ2-5	TGTGCCAGCAGTGTGGGAGGGTCCTTTGAAGAGACCCAGTACTTC	CASSVGGSFEETQYF
TRBV4-1	TRBD2	many	TRBJ2-5	TGCGCCAGCAGCCAAGAGACTAGCCAGGAGACCCAGTACTTC	CASSQETSQETQYF
TRBV5-6	NA	NA	TRBJ2-3	TGTGCCAGCAGCTTGGAGACCTACACAGATACGCAGTATTTT	CASSLETYTDTQYF
TRBV20-1	NA	many	TRBJ2-5	TGCAGTGCTAGAGATTCCGGGTTTGTGGAAGAGACCCAGTACTTC	CSARDSGFVEETQYF
TRBV3-1	NA	many	TRBJ2-5	TGTGCCAGCAGCCAAGATTTGGCAGAGACCCAGTACTTC	CASSQDLAETQYF
TRBV20-1	NA	few	TRBJ2-7	TGCAGTGCTACCGGGGGAGGCTACGAGCAGTACTTC	CSATGGGYEQYF
TRBV12-3/TRBV12-4	NA	few	TRBJ2-3	TGTGCCAGCACCAACACCTGGATCGGGCGGGTAAACACAGATACGCAGTATTTT	CASTNTWIGRVNTDTQYF
TRBV20-1	TRBD2	many	TRBJ2-1	TGCAGTGCTAGAGATCTCGTCGGGAGGGCGGTGAATGAGCAGTTCTTC	CSARDLVGRAVNEQFF
TRBV28	TRBD1	medium-sized	TRBJ1-2	TGTGCCAGCAGCCGACAGGGGAGCTATGGCTACACCTTC	CASSRQGSYGYTF
TRBV28	NA	NA	TRBJ2-1	TGTGCCAGCGGCCGCAACAATGAGCAGTTCTTC	CASGRNNEQFF
TRBV9	NA	NA	TRBJ1-2	TGTGCCAGCAGCGCCCGCTATGGCTACACCTTC	CASSARYGYTF
TRBV6-6	TRBD2	once	TRBJ2-3	TGTGCCAGCCGATCTAGCGGCCGCACAGATACGCAGTATTTT	CASRSSGRTDTQYF
TRBV6-2/TRBV6-3	TRBD1	medium-sized	TRBJ1-1	TGTGCCAGCAACGGACAGGGCCGATCTGAAGCTTTCTTT	CASNGQGRSEAFF
TRBV29-1	NA	NA	TRBJ2-5	TGCAGCGTTAACCCACAGGGATCCCAGTACTTC	CSVNPQGSQYF
TRBV20-1	NA	many	TRBJ1-6	TGCAGTGCTAGAGATCTCGGAGGGGCCAATAATTCACCCCTCCACTTT	CSARDLGGANNSPLHF
TRBV7-6	TRBD1	NA	TRBJ2-1	TGTGCCAGCAGCCTGGGACAGAATGGGAATGAGCAGTTCTTC	CASSLGQNGNEQFF
TRBV29-1	TRBD1	many	TRBJ2-3	TGCAGCGTTGGGATTGGACAGGCGGATACGCAGTATTTT	CSVGIGQADTQYF
TRBV20-1	TRBD2	medium-sized	TRBJ2-1	TGCAGTGCTAGATCGTCCGCGGGAGGAGTTCCTGAGCAGTTCTTC	CSARSSAGGVPEQFF
TRBV7-8	TRBD1	medium-sized	TRBJ1-3	TGTGCCAGCAGCGCATGGACAGGCTCTGGAAACACCATATATTTT	CASSAWTGSGNTIYF
TRBV7-9	NA	many	TRBJ2-2	TGTGCCAGCAGCCAGCCCACCACCGGGGAGCTGTTTTTT	CASSQPTTGELFF
TRBV20-1	TRBD2	many	TRBJ2-1	TGCAGTGCTTTGACTAGCGGGAGGGCCGATGAGCAGTTCTTC	CSALTSGRADEQFF
TRBV10-2	NA	NA	TRBJ2-7	TGCGCCAGCAGTAGGGACCGTACAGGATTAAGCTCCTACGAGCAGTACTTC	CASSRDRTGLSSYEQYF
TRBV20-1	TRBD1	medium-sized	TRBJ1-1	TGCAGTGCCGAATGGGACAGGGGCTTAGGTACTGAAGCTTTCTTT	CSAEWDRGLGTEAFF